This TCR beta chain originates from a study of T cell responses to AZD1222 COVID-19 vaccine. Findings and limits, study-wide: Repertoires were collected only later (after the peak T cell response had occurred). Baseline serostatus was positive in only six AZD1222 recipients.

On this clone itself: What it recognizes is unknown.

TCRdb's table, derived via immunoSEQ multiplex PCR, lists solely in-frame clones and lacks some. The sample lists 20,000 to 30,000 clones, approximately 86% occurring once. This receptor was taken from an adult who received the AZD1222 COVID-19 vaccine. The sequenced sample was peripheral blood, obtained 28 days after the second AZD1222 dose.

CDR3: CASSQNSVPHEQYF. CDR3 coding DNA: TGTGCCAGCAGCCAAAATTCGGTTCCGCACGAGCAGTACTTC. The chain joins TRBV14 to TRBJ2-7; D gene unclear. The V gene lost 2 bases and the J gene lost 5 bases, with 13 bases spanning the gap. The V gene's germline CDR1 is SGHDN and CDR2 FVKESK. The CDR3 consists of 14 residues.